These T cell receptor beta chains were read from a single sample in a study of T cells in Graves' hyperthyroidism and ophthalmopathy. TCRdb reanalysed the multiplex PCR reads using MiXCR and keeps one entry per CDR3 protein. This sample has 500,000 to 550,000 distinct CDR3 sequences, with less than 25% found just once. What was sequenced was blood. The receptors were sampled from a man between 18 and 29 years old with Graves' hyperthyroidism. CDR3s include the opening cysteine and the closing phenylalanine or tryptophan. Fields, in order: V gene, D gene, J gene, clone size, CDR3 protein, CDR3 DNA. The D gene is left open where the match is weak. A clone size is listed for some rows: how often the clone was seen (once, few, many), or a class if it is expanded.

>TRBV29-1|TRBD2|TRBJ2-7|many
CSVDTAGNPYEQYF
TGCAGCGTTGATACAGCGGGGAATCCCTACGAGCAGTACTTC
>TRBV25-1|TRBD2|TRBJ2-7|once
CASSGLTSAYEQYF
TGTGCCAGCAGTGGTTTGACTAGCGCCTACGAGCAGTACTTC
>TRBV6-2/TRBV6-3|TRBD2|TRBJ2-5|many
CASSSGGIQETQYF
TGTGCCAGTTCCAGCGGGGGCATCCAAGAGACCCAGTACTTC
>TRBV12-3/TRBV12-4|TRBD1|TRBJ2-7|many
CASSPGTGGEQYF
TGTGCCAGCAGTCCCGGGACAGGGGGCGAGCAGTACTTC
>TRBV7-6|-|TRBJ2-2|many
CALEGAPGELFF
TGTGCCTTGGAGGGGGCCCCCGGGGAGCTGTTTTTT
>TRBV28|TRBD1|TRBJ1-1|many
CASSHPGQGRAFF
TGTGCCAGCAGTCATCCTGGACAGGGACGAGCTTTCTTT
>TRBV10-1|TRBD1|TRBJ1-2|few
CASSGSQQAYRGRTFYGYTF
TGCGCCAGCAGTGGTTCCCAACAAGCCTACAGGGGGCGGACCTTCTATGGCTACACCTTC
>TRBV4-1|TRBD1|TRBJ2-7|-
CASSQRQGTEQYF
TGCGCCAGCAGCCAGAGACAGGGGACCGAGCAGTACTTC
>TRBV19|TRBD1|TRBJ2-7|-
CASSNEWDRTYEQYF
TGTGCCAGTAGTAATGAGTGGGACAGGACCTACGAGCAGTACTTC
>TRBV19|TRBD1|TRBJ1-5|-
CASGAGQGFTQPQHF
TGTGCCAGTGGGGCGGGACAGGGTTTTACTCAGCCCCAGCATTTT
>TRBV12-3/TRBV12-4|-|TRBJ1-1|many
CASSLRRGGGNTEAFF
TGTGCCAGCAGTTTAAGAAGAGGAGGCGGAAACACTGAAGCTTTCTTT
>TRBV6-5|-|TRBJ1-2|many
CASSYTINYGYTF
TGTGCCAGCAGTTACACGATTAACTATGGCTACACCTTC
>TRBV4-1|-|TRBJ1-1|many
CASSQGEGSGTEAFF
TGCGCCAGCAGCCAAGGGGAGGGGTCGGGCACTGAAGCTTTCTTT
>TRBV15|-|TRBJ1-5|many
CATSRDLMVRTPQHF
TGTGCCACCAGCAGAGATCTGATGGTGAGAACGCCCCAGCATTTT
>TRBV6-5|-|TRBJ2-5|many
CASSYEGLETQYF
TGTGCCAGCAGTTACGAGGGCCTAGAGACCCAGTACTTC
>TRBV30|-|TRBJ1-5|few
CAWSWRGGVNQPQHF
TGTGCCTGGAGCTGGCGAGGAGGGGTCAATCAGCCCCAGCATTTT
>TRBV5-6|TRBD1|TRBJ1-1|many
CASSLVDRVAEAFF
TGTGCCAGCAGCTTGGTGGACAGGGTCGCTGAAGCTTTCTTT
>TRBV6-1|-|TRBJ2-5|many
CASSEDGGIQETQYF
TGTGCCAGCAGTGAAGACGGAGGTATACAAGAGACCCAGTACTTC
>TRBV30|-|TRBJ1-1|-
CAWSAGTKAFF
TGTGCCTGGAGTGCGGGTACTAAAGCTTTCTTT
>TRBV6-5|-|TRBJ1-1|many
CASSYSKRANTEAFF
TGTGCCAGCAGTTACTCGAAGAGGGCGAACACTGAAGCTTTCTTT